The sample holds one count of the clone carrying this T cell receptor (beta chain). The antigen remains unidentified. Method: immunoSEQ multiplex PCR; TCRdb's copy keeps in-frame clones and lacks some. The repertoire holds over 35,000 clones, with about 89% as singletons. This sample is part of a study of graft-versus-host responses after intestinal transplantation. About the research overall: The recipients all started with anti-thymocyte globulin induction and then took tacrolimus and steroids for 2 to 4 years. Study-level points and caveats: Recipient bone marrow held GvH clones, some seen earlier in ileum or blood. With peak circulating GvH clone levels came an association with early post-transplant HvG declines.

The germline CDR1 and CDR2 sequences are SSHAT and FNYEAQ (reference sequence). This CDR3 region has 14 residues. Trimming took 1 base from V and 3 from J, leaving 8 bases between them. The sequence derives from a human patient who received an intestinal transplant, so some T cells may come from the graft donor. The input for sequencing was PBMCs, taken approximately 310 days after intestinal transplant. The V and J genes are TRBV7-7 and TRBJ2-3; D is uncertain. CDR3 in DNA: TGTGCCAGCAGCTTAGACGGTTCGACAGATACGCAGTATTTT. Translation gives CASSLDGSTDTQYF.